This TCR beta chain was sequenced in a study of T cell changes during pregnancy in multiple sclerosis. The repertoire was sequenced with immunoSEQ multiplex PCR; TCRdb's copy has only in-frame clones and lacks some. The data show more than 55,000 clones, 80% to 95% seen once. V was shortened by 8 bases and J by 3 bases, with 19 bases between the two germline ends. From germline, CDR1 is PRHDT and CDR2 FYEKMQ (reference sequence). The CDR3 has 16 residues. The receptor comes from a female donor in good health, enrolled as a control in a pregnancy study. The rearrangement links TRBV13 to TRBJ2-2; weak D call: TRBD2 (6 bases). Sequences were derived from peripheral blood, sampled in the third trimester of pregnancy. The CDR3 coding sequence is TGTGCCAGCGGGGGGACGGACGAACGACACACCGGGGAGCTGTTTTTT. It yields the protein CASGGTDERHTGELFF. Combining the CDR3 with reference TRBV13 and TRBJ2-2 gives the whole variable domain AAGVIQSPRHLIKEKRETATLKCYPIPRHDTVYWYQQGPGQDPQFLISFYEKMQSDKGSIPDRFSAQQFSDYHSELNMSSLELGDSALYFCASGGTDERHTGELFFGEGSRLTVL.